The source of this T cell receptor (beta chain) is a study of blood T cells in healthy people across ages. Isolation per sample recovered at least 7 million PBMCs. Extraction yielded at least 5.5 micrograms of total RNA per sample. V shed 5 bases and J shed 1 base, with 14 bases lying between them. The CDR3 has 15 amino acids. Germline CDR1 is MNHEY and CDR2 is SVGAGI. Primed by a sample-barcoded 5' primer and a J-beta primer mix, a second PCR proceeded for 7 to 11 cycles. TCRdb analysed the 5' RACE reads with MiXCR anew, one entry per CDR3 protein. The sample lists more than 550,000 distinct CDR3 sequences; about a fifth were seen once.

V gene TRBV6-5 combines with J gene TRBJ1-1; possibly TRBD1 for D (6 bases). This receptor was obtained from a man between 65 and 79 years old in good health. Sequenced material: blood. The CDR3 here is CASSTWDTQNTEAFF. CDR3 nucleotide sequence: TGTGCCAGCAGTACCTGGGACACCCAGAACACTGAAGCTTTCTTT.